These 25 T cell receptor beta chains were all obtained from the same sample, sequenced in a study of cytomegalovirus exposure and HLA in healthy donors. The PCR contained 60 Vbeta and 13 Jbeta primers. The table came from immunoSEQ multiplex PCR; TCRdb's copy has only in-frame clones and leaves some out. The data show more than 95,000 clones, approximately 75% seen once. Sequencing was carried out using PBMCs. These receptors came from a woman aged 50 to 60 in good health and CMV-seronegative.

J is TRBJ1-5 and V is TRBV28; 8 bases fit TRBD1. The CDR3 runs to 17 residues. V was clipped by 5 bases and J by 8 bases; unmatched bases: 17. In germline, CDR1 is MDHEN, CDR2 SYDVKM. CDR3 sequence: CASSPHRDRPPEKPQHF. The CDR3 DNA is TGTGCCAGCAGTCCCCATCGGGACAGGCCTCCGGAGAAGCCCCAGCATTTT. Using reference TRBV28 and TRBJ1-5 for the parts outside the CDR3, the full variable domain is DVKVTQSSRYLVKRTGEKVFLECVQDMDHENMFWYRQDPGLGLRLIYFSYDVKMKEKGDIPEGYSVSREKKERFSLILESASTNQTSMYLCASSPHRDRPPEKPQHFGDGTRLSIL.

This clone has only a few counts. The rearrangement links TRBV23-1 to TRBJ2-5; 11 nucleotides align to TRBD1. TRBV23-1 is noted as an ORF with a role that remains uncertain. Trimming cost V 8 bases and J 4 bases; bases outside gene matches: 9. The CDR3 runs 15 residues. CDR3 DNA: TGCGCCAGCGGGGGAGGACAGGGGGCCTTAGAGACCCAGTACTTC. Residues: CASGGGQGALETQYF.

The chain has TRBV10-3 and TRBJ2-7; TRBD2 aligns across 8 bases. V dropped 0 bases and J dropped 3; count of bases not matched to a gene: 4. The CDR3 length is 15 residues. Per the germline V gene, CDR1 is ENHRY and CDR2 is SYGVKD. DNA for the CDR3: TGTGCCATCAGTGAGTCGGGACTAGGGGTCTACGAGCAGTACTTC. Encoded protein: CAISESGLGVYEQYF.

V gene TRBV7-8 combines with J gene TRBJ2-4; D is uncertain. CDR1 is SGHVS and CDR2 is FQNEAQ in the germline V gene. The CDR3 is 11 amino acids. V lost 5 bases to trimming and J lost 8 bases, with 7 bases between them. The CDR3 nucleotides read TGTGCCAGCAGCCTGGTAGACATTCAGTACTTC. Translating it yields CASSLVDIQYF.

J is TRBJ2-3 and V is TRBV6-5, with D uncertain. V was clipped by 3 bases and J by 4 bases, with 8 bases between them. The CDR3 spans 13 residues. Germline assignment: CDR1 MNHEY and CDR2 SVGAGI. CDR3 amino acids: CASSYLTADTQYF. The CDR3 DNA reads TGTGCCAGCAGTTATTTAACGGCAGATACGCAGTATTTT.

The chain combines TRBV11-2 with TRBJ2-5, with TRBD2 matching 9 bases. Germline CDR1 SGHAT, CDR2 FQNNGV. The V gene end was trimmed by 5 bases and the J gene end by 0 bases; junction bases not matched to a gene: 7. CDR3 size: 16 residues. CDR3 sequence reads: CASSGPLAGYQETQYF. In DNA form, the CDR3 reads TGTGCCAGCAGCGGCCCCCTAGCGGGGTACCAAGAGACCCAGTACTTC.

V is TRBV6-4 and J is TRBJ2-2; 8 bases are a match to TRBD2. The germline V gene has CDR1 MRHNA and CDR2 SNTAGT. This CDR3 has 16 residues. V was clipped by 4 bases and J by 1 base; unmatched bases: 5. DNA for the CDR3: TGTGCCAGCAGTGTTCAACTAGCGGAGAACACCGGGGAGCTGTTTTTT. Its protein product is CASSVQLAENTGELFF.

This chain joins TRBV6-1 and TRBJ2-5; D might be TRBD2 (6 bases). The CDR3 is made up of 14 amino acids. Trimming removed 5 bases from V and 4 bases from J, with 14 bases in between. Germline CDR1 is MNHNS and CDR2 is SASEGT. CDR3 region: CASSTGGGGETQYF. The CDR3 DNA is TGTGCCAGCAGTACCGGTGGGGGAGGAGAGACCCAGTACTTC.

About this clone: This sample includes further DNA sequences coding for the same CDR3. The J gene is TRBJ2-1, the V gene TRBV9, with 11 nucleotides matching TRBD2. The CDR3 loop spans 15 amino acids. Losses at the gene ends were 3 bases for V and 3 bases for J; bases not matched to a gene: 2. Per germline, CDR1 SGDLS and CDR2 YYNGEE. The CDR3 region has the DNA TGTGCCAGCAGCGGAGGGACTAGCGGCTACAATGAGCAGTTCTTC. Encoded protein: CASSGGTSGYNEQFF.

The chain couples TRBV5-4 to TRBJ2-1; 8 bases are a match to TRBD2. This CDR3 is built from 14 residues. CDR1 and CDR2 from the germline V gene are SGHNT and YYREEE (reference sequence). The V and J ends lost 3 bases and 4 bases, in that order; junction bases with no gene match: 3. The CDR3 is CASSSGLGYNEQFF. The DNA of the CDR3 is TGTGCCAGCAGCTCGGGACTAGGTTACAATGAGCAGTTCTTC.

The chain is built from TRBV7-2 and TRBJ2-1; 12 positions match TRBD2. The V and J ends lost 1 base and 2 bases, in that order; junction bases with no gene match: 0. The CDR3 runs to 16 residues. Germline CDR1 reads SGHTA; CDR2 reads FQGNSA. CDR3 in amino acids: CASSLGTSGTYNEQFF. CDR3 coding DNA: TGTGCCAGCAGCTTAGGGACTAGCGGGACCTACAATGAGCAGTTCTTC.

The chain is built from TRBV14 and TRBJ2-3; a weak D match, TRBD2 (6 bases). Trimming pared 0 bases from V and 0 bases from J, leaving 10 bases between. In germline, CDR1 is SGHDN, CDR2 FVKESK. This CDR3 has 16 amino acids. The CDR3 loop is CASSQDIAGSTDTQYF. The CDR3 DNA is TGTGCCAGCAGCCAAGATATTGCGGGAAGCACAGATACGCAGTATTTT. The full variable domain, completed using reference TRBV14 and TRBJ2-3, is EAGVTQFPSHSVIEKGQTVTLRCDPISGHDNLYWYRRVMGKEIKFLLHFVKESKQDESGMPNNRFLAERTGGTYSTLKVQPAELEDSGVYFCASSQDIAGSTDTQYFGPGTRLTVL.

On this clone: The junction differs from germline at one of its ends, possibly a read error. The chain carries TRBV7-6 and TRBJ2-7; weak D call: TRBD1 (5 bases). Germline values: CDR1 SGHVS, CDR2 FNYEAQ. The CDR3 loop spans 13 amino acids. The CDR3 here is CASSAVQGYERYF. In nucleotides, the CDR3 is TGTGCCAGCAGCGCCGTGCAGGGTTACGAGCGGTACTTC.

Only one count was recorded for this clone. CDR3 loop: CASSLTSDTQYF. CDR3 nucleotides: TGTGCCAGCAGCCTAACGTCCGATACGCAGTATTTT. The V gene is TRBV7-2, the J gene TRBJ2-3; no firm D call. V dropped 5 bases and J dropped 6 bases, with 9 bases sitting between them. This CDR3 is 12 amino acids long. The V gene's germline CDR1 is SGHTA and CDR2 FQGNSA.

The rearrangement uses TRBV5-1 and TRBJ2-2; a possible D gene is TRBD2 (5 bases). V lost 3 bases, J lost 5 bases, and 11 bases lay in between. This CDR3 has 14 residues. Germline values: CDR1 SGHRS, CDR2 YFSETQ. DNA for the CDR3: TGCGCCAGCAGCTCGGAGAGGGAGACCGGGGAGCTGTTTTTT. Translating it yields CASSSERETGELFF.

This rearrangement joins TRBV5-6 to TRBJ2-1, with D perhaps matching TRBD2 (5 bases). CDR1 is SGHDT and CDR2 is YYEEEE in the germline V gene. V lost 0 bases and J 10 bases, leaving 14 bases between the germline ends. CDR3 length: 14 residues. DNA for the CDR3: TGTGCCAGCAGCTTGGAGGTCGGAGGTGGCGAGCAGTTCTTC. It specifies CASSLEVGGGEQFF.

V and J are TRBV19 and TRBJ1-5; possibly TRBD1 for D (5 bases). V dropped 4 bases and J dropped 9 bases, with 22 bases sitting between them. Germline V CDR1 and CDR2: LNHDA, SQIVND (reference sequence). This CDR3 contains 16 residues. The CDR3 DNA reads TGTGCCAGTAGTAAAGAAGAATGGCAGGGCCAACCGCCCCAGCATTTT. It encodes CASSKEEWQGQPPQHF.

The rearrangement uses TRBV28 and TRBJ1-3, with D hard to call. The V gene lost 5 bases and the J gene lost 7 bases, with 9 bases spanning the gap. Germline V lookup: CDR1 MDHEN, CDR2 SYDVKM. The CDR3 extends over 12 amino acids. The CDR3 is CASSPLLNTIYF. DNA of the CDR3: TGTGCCAGCAGTCCCCTCTTGAACACCATATATTTT.

Here the CDR3 reads CASSERTDGDIQYF. DNA of the CDR3: TGTGCCAGCTCTGAGCGGACCGATGGGGACATTCAGTACTTC. The chain recombines TRBV18 with TRBJ2-4, with D perhaps TRBD2 (5 bases). CDR1 is KGHSH, CDR2 LQKENI, per germline. V lost 6 bases and J 8 bases, leaving 17 bases between the germline ends. This CDR3 has 14 amino acids.

This rearrangement joins TRBV20-1 to TRBJ2-5; a possible D gene is TRBD1 (5 bases). The CDR3 totals 10 residues. Germline V gene lookup returns CDR1 DFQATT and CDR2 SNEGSKA (reference sequence). The V end was cut by 3 bases, the J end by 11 bases, with 10 bases between. The CDR3 nucleotides read TGCAGTGCTAGTCTGGGGCCACAGTACTTC. Amino acid sequence: CSASLGPQYF.

CDR3 DNA sequence: TGTGCCAGCAGCTTAGCTAGCACTGAGCAGTTCTTC. Translating it yields CASSLASTEQFF. The V call is TRBV7-2, the J call TRBJ2-1; no reliable D call. Germline V gene sequence: CDR1 SGHTA, CDR2 FQGNSA. V was shortened by 0 bases and J by 9 bases, with 6 bases between the two germline ends. CDR3 length: 12 amino acids.

The gene calls are TRBV15 and TRBJ2-1; TRBD2 is a possible D gene (5 bases). Trimming shortened V by 1 base and J by 4 bases, and 14 bases separated the two germline ends. Germline CDR1 LNHNV, CDR2 YYDKDF (reference sequence). CDR3 size: 16 residues. The DNA for the CDR3 is TGTGCCACCAGCAGAGGGATGGCTAGCAGGTACAATGAGCAGTTCTTC. It is translated as CATSRGMASRYNEQFF.

The J gene is TRBJ1-2, the V gene TRBV7-9, with TRBD1 as a possible D gene (5 bases). V gave up 0 bases and J gave up 5 bases, with 16 bases separating them. Germline loops: CDR1 SEHNR, CDR2 FQNEAQ (reference sequence). The CDR3 contains 16 residues. The CDR3 region has the DNA TGTGCCAGCAGCTTAGCTTCTTGGGGGGACCTTTATGGCTACACCTTC. Protein sequence: CASSLASWGDLYGYTF.

The table lists this clone with a few counts. The chain has TRBV5-1 and TRBJ2-6; TRBD2 might be the D (6 bases). The CDR3 is 16 amino acids. The V and J ends lost 3 bases and 4 bases respectively, with 14 bases between them. Germline V lookup: CDR1 SGHRS, CDR2 YFSETQ. CDR3 coding DNA: TGCGCCAGCAGCTGGGTAGGAGGGTTGGGGGCCAACGTCCTGACTTTC. This encodes CASSWVGGLGANVLTF.

This clone was found once. The rearrangement links TRBV4-2 to TRBJ2-3; TRBD2 aligns across 7 bases. The CDR3 totals 18 residues. V lost 0 bases, J lost 2 bases, and 11 bases stayed unmatched. Germline-derived CDR1 and CDR2 are LGHNA and YNFKEQ. The CDR3: CASSQDAAGLEVTDTQYF. The CDR3 nucleotides read TGTGCCAGCAGCCAAGATGCGGCTGGACTAGAAGTCACAGATACGCAGTATTTT.